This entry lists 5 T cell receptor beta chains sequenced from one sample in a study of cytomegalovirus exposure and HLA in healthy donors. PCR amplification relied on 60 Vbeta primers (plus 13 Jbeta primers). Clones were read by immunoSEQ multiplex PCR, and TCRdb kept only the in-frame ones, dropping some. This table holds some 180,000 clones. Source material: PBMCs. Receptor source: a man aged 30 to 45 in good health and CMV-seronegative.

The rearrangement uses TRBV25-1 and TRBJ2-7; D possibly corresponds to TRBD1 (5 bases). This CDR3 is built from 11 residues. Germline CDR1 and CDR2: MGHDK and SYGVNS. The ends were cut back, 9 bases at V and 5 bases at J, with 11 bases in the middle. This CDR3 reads CASTGKHEQYF. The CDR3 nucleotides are TGTGCCAGTACAGGCAAACACGAGCAGTACTTC.

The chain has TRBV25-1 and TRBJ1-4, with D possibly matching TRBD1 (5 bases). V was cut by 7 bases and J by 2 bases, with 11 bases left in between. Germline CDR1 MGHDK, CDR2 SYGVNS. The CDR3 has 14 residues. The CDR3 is CASTSGGTNEKLFF. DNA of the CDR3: TGTGCCAGCACGTCGGGGGGTACTAATGAAAAACTGTTTTTT.

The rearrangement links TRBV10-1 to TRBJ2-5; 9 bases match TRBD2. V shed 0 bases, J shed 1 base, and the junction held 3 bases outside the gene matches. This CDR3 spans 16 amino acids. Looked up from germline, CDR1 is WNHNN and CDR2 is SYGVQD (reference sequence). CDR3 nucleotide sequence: TGCGCCAGCAGTGAGTCTGTTAGCGGGAGCCAAGAGACCCAGTACTTC. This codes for CASSESVSGSQETQYF.

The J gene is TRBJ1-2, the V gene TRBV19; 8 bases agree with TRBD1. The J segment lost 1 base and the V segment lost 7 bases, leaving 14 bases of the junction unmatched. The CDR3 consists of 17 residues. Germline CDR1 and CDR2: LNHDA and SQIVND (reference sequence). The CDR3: CASTQPGQGASNYGYTF. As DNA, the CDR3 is TGTGCCAGTACTCAACCAGGGCAGGGGGCTAGTAACTATGGCTACACCTTC.

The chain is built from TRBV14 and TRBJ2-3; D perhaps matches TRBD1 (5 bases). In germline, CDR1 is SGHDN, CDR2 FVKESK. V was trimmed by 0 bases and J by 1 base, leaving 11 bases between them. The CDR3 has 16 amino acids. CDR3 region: CASSQDVGQGTDTQYF. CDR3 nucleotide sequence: TGTGCCAGCAGCCAAGATGTGGGGCAAGGCACAGATACGCAGTATTTT.